One sample yielded the 24 T cell receptor beta chains listed below, sequenced in a study of T-cell memory formation after mild COVID-19. TCRdb analysed the 5' RACE reads with MiXCR anew, one entry per CDR3 protein. The repertoire holds approximately 350,000 distinct CDR3 sequences, with 10% to 15% as singletons. The sequenced sample was PBMCs or a T cell subset sorted from them (not recorded which). The source is a man between 18 and 35 years old who had mild COVID-19 (a few samples of this study predate the infection). Cell type and time point are not known.

This clonotype was counted a few times. The CDR3 sequence is CASSLGVRGTSTDTQYF. The CDR3 DNA reads as TGCGCCAGCAGCTTGGGGGTCCGGGGAACGAGCACAGATACGCAGTATTTT. V and J are TRBV5-1 and TRBJ2-3, with D tentatively TRBD2 (5 bases). In germline, CDR1 is SGHRS, CDR2 YFSETQ. V lost 0 bases to trimming and J lost 0 bases, with 14 bases between them. This CDR3 has 17 residues.

This chain joins TRBV27 and TRBJ2-7; the match to TRBD1 covers 9 bases. The CDR3 loop spans 14 amino acids. V was pared by 4 bases and J by 4 bases, with 5 bases of the junction left unmatched. CDR1 is MNHEY, CDR2 SMNVEV, per germline (reference sequence). CDR3 sequence reads: CASSSTGTGYEQYF. CDR3 in DNA: TGTGCCAGCAGTTCTACCGGGACAGGGTACGAGCAGTACTTC.

The CDR3: CASSLAVSGNTEAFF. In nucleotides, the CDR3 is TGCGCCAGCAGCTTGGCCGTCTCCGGAAACACTGAAGCTTTCTTT. The chain is built from TRBV5-1 and TRBJ1-1; no clear D. Looked up from germline, CDR1 is SGHRS and CDR2 is YFSETQ. The CDR3 has 15 residues. V was shortened by 0 bases and J by 2 bases, with 11 bases between the two germline ends.

The J gene is TRBJ2-5, the V gene TRBV29-1; 11 positions match TRBD1. Germline CDR1 is SQVTM and CDR2 is ANQGSEA. The CDR3 runs 14 residues. Trimming cost V 7 bases and J 5 bases; bases outside gene matches: 9. The CDR3 is CSAMGQGGTETQYF. The CDR3 region has the DNA TGCAGCGCCATGGGACAGGGGGGAACGGAGACCCAGTACTTC.

This clonotype appeared a few times. The rearrangement joins TRBV12-3 or TRBV12-4 to TRBJ1-1; 7 bases map to TRBD1. The CDR3 totals 12 residues. J was trimmed by 8 bases and V by 3 bases; bases with no gene match: 3. CDR3 coding DNA: TGTGCCAGCAGTTTTTACAGGGGAGAAGCTTTCTTT. Translated: CASSFYRGEAFF.

This clonotype was recorded a few times. J is TRBJ2-3 and V is TRBV29-1; 9 bases agree with TRBD2. CDR3 length: 15 amino acids. Germline values: CDR1 SQVTM, CDR2 ANQGSEA. After removal of 6 bases from V and 0 bases from J, the junction contained 7 bases not matched to a gene. CDR3 protein: CSVHYSGGSTDTQYF. CDR3 sequence (DNA): TGCAGCGTCCATTATAGCGGGGGTAGCACAGATACGCAGTATTTT.

The chain joins TRBV29-1 to TRBJ2-3; D is ambiguous. CDR1 SQVTM and CDR2 ANQGSEA come from the germline V gene. With 1 base removed from V and 1 base from J, the gap between germline ends came to 9 bases. This CDR3 has 14 amino acids. CDR3 loop: CSVEGSDRTDTQYF. CDR3 DNA: TGCAGCGTTGAAGGGAGCGATCGCACAGATACGCAGTATTTT.

This clonotype was found a few times. The chain combines TRBV7-2 with TRBJ1-2; D not certain. In germline, CDR1 is SGHTA, CDR2 FQGNSA. This CDR3 comprises 14 residues. Trimming took 0 bases from V and 2 from J, leaving 7 bases between them. The CDR3 sequence: CASSLAGKNYGYTF. CDR3 sequence (DNA): TGTGCCAGCAGCTTAGCAGGCAAAAACTATGGCTACACCTTC. Drawing the rest from reference TRBV7-2 and TRBJ1-2, the complete variable domain is GAGVSQSPSNKVTEKGKDVELRCDPISGHTALYWYRQSLGQGLEFLIYFQGNSAPDKSGLPSDRFSAERTGGSVSTLTIQRTQQEDSAVYLCASSLAGKNYGYTFGSGTRLTVV.

This clonotype showed up just a few times. The V gene is TRBV12-3 or TRBV12-4, the J gene TRBJ1-2; D is perhaps TRBD1 (5 bases). The length of the CDR3 is 15 residues. Trimming removed 5 bases from V and 8 bases from J, with 21 bases in between. The CDR3 sequence is CASSPHLPQAGGYTF. CDR3 coding DNA: TGTGCCAGCAGTCCCCACCTCCCACAGGCTGGAGGCTACACCTTC.

This clonotype was counted ten times or more. The genes are TRBV4-2 and TRBJ2-5; no clear D gene. The CDR3 length is 16 residues. Per the germline V gene, CDR1 is LGHNA and CDR2 is YNFKEQ. Trimming cost V 0 bases and J 3 bases, with 14 bases left between them. In DNA form, the CDR3 reads TGTGCCAGCAGCCAAGATGGGCAGGCCGAGGAAGAGACCCAGTACTTC. Its translation: CASSQDGQAEEETQYF.

Comment on this clonotype: Mismatch with germline at one junction end may stem from a read error. V usage is TRBV7-9 and J usage is TRBJ2-2; unclear D gene. This CDR3 is 12 amino acids long. Germline V gene sequence: CDR1 SEHNR, CDR2 FQNEAQ (reference sequence). The CDR3 nucleotides are TGCGGCTCTAAAGGATCCCCCGGGGAGCTGTTTTTT. This translates into CGSKGSPGELFF.

This clonotype was seen a few times. J is TRBJ2-2 and V is TRBV20-1; no clear D. The germline V gene has CDR1 DFQATT and CDR2 SNEGSKA (reference sequence). V was shortened by 5 bases and J by 6 bases, with 16 bases between the two germline ends. CDR3 size: 14 residues. CDR3 protein: CSAGTLISAGELFF. DNA of the CDR3: TGCAGTGCTGGAACCCTCATAAGCGCCGGGGAGCTGTTTTTT.

This clonotype appeared a few times. V usage is TRBV5-5 and J usage is TRBJ1-1; 12 bases are a match to TRBD1. From germline, CDR1 is SGHKS and CDR2 YYEKEE (reference sequence). J was trimmed by 4 bases and V by 3 bases; bases with no gene match: 4. The CDR3 extends over 15 amino acids. The CDR3 loop reads CASSWGTGGGTEAFF. The DNA for the CDR3 is TGTGCCAGCAGCTGGGGGACAGGGGGCGGCACTGAAGCTTTCTTT.

This clonotype was observed a few times. This chain's CDR3 is CASSLVWVGETQYF. CDR3 nucleotides: TGTGCCAGCAGCTTAGTTTGGGTTGGAGAGACCCAGTACTTC. V usage is TRBV7-9 and J usage is TRBJ2-5; unclear D gene. The CDR3 sequence is 14 residues long. Germline CDR1 and CDR2: SEHNR and FQNEAQ (reference sequence). Trimming took off 1 base at V and 4 bases at J, with 10 bases between the two ends.

The chain links TRBV25-1 to TRBJ2-6; 9 nucleotides match TRBD1. The CDR3 spans 17 residues. CDR1 is MGHDK and CDR2 is SYGVNS in the germline V gene. V trimming: 6 bases; J trimming: 0 bases; junction bases outside the gene matches: 6. The CDR3, as DNA: TGTGCCAGCAGCGAGACAGGGGGAAGCTCTGGGGCCAACGTCCTGACTTTC. Encoded protein: CASSETGGSSGANVLTF.

This clonotype was observed a few times. This chain joins TRBV5-1 and TRBJ2-4; D may be TRBD1 or TRBD2 (6 bases each). V lost 2 bases to trimming and J lost 0 bases, with 18 bases between them. The CDR3 length is 18 residues. Germline CDR1 is SGHRS and CDR2 is YFSETQ. CDR3 sequence: CASSFGRGGSLAKNIQYF. The CDR3 DNA reads as TGCGCCAGCAGCTTCGGCAGGGGAGGATCCCTAGCCAAAAACATTCAGTACTTC. The full variable domain, completed using reference TRBV5-1 and TRBJ2-4, is KAGVTQTPRYLIKTRGQQVTLSCSPISGHRSVSWYQQTPGQGLQFLFEYFSETQRNKGNFPGRFSGRQFSNSRSEMNVSTLELGDSALYLCASSFGRGGSLAKNIQYFGAGTRLSVL.

The table lists this clonotype with a few counts. V gene TRBV7-9 combines with J gene TRBJ1-5; D gene unclear. CDR3 length equals 14 residues. Germline V gene data show CDR1 as SEHNR and CDR2 as FQNEAQ (reference sequence). V was shortened by 0 bases and J by 9 bases, with 12 bases between the two germline ends. The CDR3 is CASSLAHLAAPQHF. The CDR3 nucleotides read TGTGCCAGCAGCTTAGCCCACCTCGCGGCGCCCCAGCATTTT.

The J gene is TRBJ1-4, the V gene TRBV5-1; D is unresolved. Trimming cost V 1 base and J 11 bases, with 12 bases left between them. CDR3 length equals 13 residues. Germline V gene data show CDR1 as SGHRS and CDR2 as YFSETQ. CDR3 in amino acids: CASSLSSLEKLFF. Here the CDR3 DNA reads TGCGCCAGCAGCTTGTCCAGTCTAGAGAAACTGTTTTTT.

This clonotype was seen a few times. CDR3 nucleotides: TGTGCCAGCAGCCCTACCCCAGACTCTGGAAACACCATATATTTT. Its protein product is CASSPTPDSGNTIYF. The rearrangement uses TRBV9 and TRBJ1-3; no clear D gene. V was trimmed by 4 bases and J by 0 bases, leaving 11 bases between them. Germline CDR1 reads SGDLS; CDR2 reads YYNGEE. The CDR3 totals 15 residues.

The table lists this clonotype with a few counts. The chain recombines TRBV9 with TRBJ2-6; the D gene is possibly TRBD1 (6 bases). CDR1 is SGDLS and CDR2 is YYNGEE in the germline V gene. The CDR3 loop spans 20 amino acids. Trimming took off 0 bases at V and 3 bases at J, with 22 bases between the two ends. This CDR3 is CASSVDPGHTGTLGANVLTF. The CDR3 nucleotides are TGTGCCAGCAGCGTAGACCCCGGTCACACAGGGACCCTTGGGGCCAACGTCCTGACTTTC.

This clonotype has only a few counts. The rearrangement links TRBV3-1 to TRBJ2-2; perhaps D is TRBD1 or TRBD2 (5 bases each). Germline lookup yields CDR1 LGHDT and CDR2 YNNKEL (reference sequence). This CDR3 has 16 residues. With 6 bases removed from V and 1 base from J, the gap between germline ends came to 15 bases. CDR3 coding DNA: TGTGCCAGCAGAGACACCGGGACGGGGAACACCGGGGAGCTGTTTTTT. Encoded protein: CASRDTGTGNTGELFF. Based on the CDR3 plus reference TRBV3-1 and TRBJ2-2, the full variable domain is DTAVSQTPKYLVTQMGNDKSIKCEQNLGHDTMYWYKQDSKKFLKIMFSYNNKELIINETVPNRFSPKSPDKAHLNLHINSLELGDSAVYFCASRDTGTGNTGELFFGEGSRLTVL.

The chain joins TRBV6-5 to TRBJ2-1, with 10 bases lining up with TRBD2. In germline, CDR1 is MNHEY, CDR2 SVGAGI. After removal of 5 bases from V and 7 bases from J, the junction contained 8 bases not matched to a gene. There are 15 residues in the CDR3. CDR3 in DNA: TGTGCCAGCAGTCGACTAGCGGGCCGAAGTAATGAGCAGTTCTTC. Encoded protein: CASSRLAGRSNEQFF.

A remark on this clonotype: The CDR3 end shows no conserved phenylalanine or tryptophan, and so a read error is likely. The chain employs TRBV2 and TRBJ1-3; D is ambiguous. Trimming left V 4 bases short and J 0 bases short, with 10 bases between. Germline V CDR1 and CDR2: SNHLY, FYNNEI. The CDR3 spans 15 residues. The CDR3 is CASSAPSDSGNTIYI. The CDR3 nucleotides read TGTGCCAGCAGTGCCCCGTCTGACTCTGGAAACACCATATATATT.

This clonotype has more than one count but fewer than ten. V and J are TRBV5-1 and TRBJ2-7; TRBD1 matches at 7 bases. V lost 1 base, J lost 0 bases, and 7 bases stayed unmatched. CDR3 length: 16 amino acids. The germline CDR1 and CDR2 sequences are SGHRS and YFSETQ. As DNA, the CDR3 is TGCGCCAGCAGCTTGTTCGGGACAGCGAGCTCCTACGAGCAGTACTTC. Translated, it gives CASSLFGTASSYEQYF.